These 2 T cell receptor beta chains were all obtained from the same sample, sequenced in a study of blood T cell repertoires in COVID-19. Data came from immunoSEQ multiplex PCR; TCRdb stores just in-frame clones and leaves some out. The sample yields about 140,000 clones, more than 60% seen once. The sequencing sample was made of peripheral blood. The receptors were gathered from a middle-aged man with acute or convalescent COVID-19.

The chain employs TRBV3-1 (or the pseudogene TRBV3-2) and TRBJ1-1, with a tentative D call TRBD1 (5 bases). From germline, CDR1 is LGHDT and CDR2 YNNKEL (reference sequence). Trimming took off 4 bases at V and 8 bases at J, with 11 bases between the two ends. The CDR3 is made up of 12 amino acids. The DNA of the CDR3 is TGTGCCAGCAGCCCCGGGGGGTGGGAAGCTTTCTTT. Protein: CASSPGGWEAFF.

The genes are TRBV11-2 and TRBJ2-1; TRBD2 aligns across 7 bases. The V and J ends lost 3 bases and 8 bases, in that order; junction bases with no gene match: 10. This CDR3 has 15 amino acids. Germline values: CDR1 SGHAT, CDR2 FQNNGV. The CDR3: CASSLMGRVIDEQFF. The CDR3 region has the DNA TGTGCCAGCAGCTTGATGGGGAGGGTTATTGATGAGCAGTTCTTC.